These T cell receptor beta chains were read from a single sample in a study of regulatory T cells in long-lasting Graves disease. TCRdb reanalysed the multiplex PCR reads using MiXCR and keeps one entry per CDR3 protein. The sample has about 320,000 distinct CDR3 sequences, 18% seen once; the top ten hold more than 35%. The specimen was peripheral blood mononuclear cells (PBMCs), collected at new diagnosis, from a patient treated with antithyroid drugs. These receptor sequences come from a female donor with Graves disease. The CDR3 runs from the conserved cysteine through the conserved F or W. A D gene is named only where the DNA matches it firmly. The size field is filled for only some rows; it gives once, few, many or a size class.

D: TRBD1; V: TRBV4-1; size: few; J: TRBJ1-1; DNA: TGCGCCAGCAGCCAAGCCGACCGGGACAGGGCATGGGGCACTGAAGCTTTCTTT; CDR3: CASSQADRDRAWGTEAFF
D: TRBD2; V: TRBV5-1; size: many; J: TRBJ2-7; DNA: TGCGCCAGCAGCTTGTCAGCGGGAGGCCAATACGAGCAGTACTTC; CDR3: CASSLSAGGQYEQYF
D: -; V: TRBV9; size: few; J: TRBJ2-2; DNA: TGTGCCAGCACCCCTAGTAGAGAGAGGACAGATAACACCGGGGAGCTGTTTTTT; CDR3: CASTPSRERTDNTGELFF
D: -; V: TRBV5-1; size: many; J: TRBJ2-7; DNA: TGCGCCAGCAGCCTCGATCAGTACCCTACCTACGAGCAGTACTTC; CDR3: CASSLDQYPTYEQYF
D: -; V: TRBV19; size: many; J: TRBJ1-2; DNA: TGTGCCAGTAGTATAAGATTAGCTGGACCCGCAGGGGCCTATGGCTACACCTTC; CDR3: CASSIRLAGPAGAYGYTF
D: TRBD2; V: TRBV12-3/TRBV12-4; size: many; J: TRBJ2-5; DNA: TGTGCCAGCAGTTTTGGCGGGAGAGAGACCCAGTACTTC; CDR3: CASSFGGRETQYF
D: -; V: TRBV11-2; size: many; J: TRBJ1-1; DNA: TGTGCCAGCAGCTTAGTCGACCGCTCCACTGAAGCTTTCTTT; CDR3: CASSLVDRSTEAFF
D: -; V: TRBV24-1; size: many; J: TRBJ2-3; DNA: TGTGCCACCAGGGATTCGTACGGGACCAGCACAGATACGCAGTATTTT; CDR3: CATRDSYGTSTDTQYF
D: -; V: TRBV28; size: many; J: TRBJ2-5; DNA: TGTGCCAGCAGTCCCCCCCAAAGGACCCAGTACTTC; CDR3: CASSPPQRTQYF
D: -; V: TRBV5-5; size: many; J: TRBJ2-3; DNA: TGTGCCAGCAGCGTGTGGTGGCCGACCACAGATACGCAGTATTTT; CDR3: CASSVWWPTTDTQYF
D: TRBD1; V: TRBV18; size: -; J: TRBJ1-5; DNA: TGTGCCAGCTCGCTTGGACAGGGAAGGCAGCCCCAGCATTTT; CDR3: CASSLGQGRQPQHF
D: -; V: TRBV12-3/TRBV12-4; size: many; J: TRBJ2-1; DNA: TGTGCCAGCAGTTTAATCCCGGACCCCACGCTCTTC; CDR3: CASSLIPDPTLF
D: TRBD2; V: TRBV2; size: many; J: TRBJ2-2; DNA: TGTGCCAGCAGTGAGACTAGCGTACTCACCGGGGAGCTGTTTTTT; CDR3: CASSETSVLTGELFF
D: TRBD1; V: TRBV30; size: many; J: TRBJ2-7; DNA: TGTGCCTGGAGGCGGACAGGGGGGCCCTACGAGCAGTACTTC; CDR3: CAWRRTGGPYEQYF
D: -; V: TRBV28; size: -; J: TRBJ2-2; DNA: TGTGCCAGCAGTTTAAGGTCTCCGGGGGCCGGGGAGCTGTTTTTT; CDR3: CASSLRSPGAGELFF
D: -; V: TRBV12-3/TRBV12-4; size: many; J: TRBJ1-4; DNA: TGTGCCAGCAGTTTTGTACAGCCGACTAATGAAAAACTGTTTTTT; CDR3: CASSFVQPTNEKLFF
D: -; V: TRBV6-5; size: many; J: TRBJ1-5; DNA: TGTGCCAGCAGTTACTGGGCAGGGCCTAATCAGCCCCAGCATTTT; CDR3: CASSYWAGPNQPQHF
D: TRBD1; V: TRBV3-1; size: few; J: TRBJ1-6; DNA: TGTGCCAGCAGCGCAAATCAGGGGGATTCACCCCTCCACTTT; CDR3: CASSANQGDSPLHF
D: TRBD1; V: TRBV2; size: -; J: TRBJ2-7; DNA: TGTGCCAGCAGTGAGGAGGGGACAGGGGGCTCCTACGAGCAGTACTTC; CDR3: CASSEEGTGGSYEQYF
D: TRBD1; V: TRBV27; size: many; J: TRBJ1-5; DNA: TGTGCCAGCAGTCCCATCAGGGGGGATCAGCCCCAGCATTTT; CDR3: CASSPIRGDQPQHF
D: -; V: TRBV20-1; size: many; J: TRBJ1-2; DNA: TGCAGTGCTAGAGATCTATGGGGGGTCGGAGCTGCTAACTATGGCTACACCTTC; CDR3: CSARDLWGVGAANYGYTF
D: -; V: TRBV12-3/TRBV12-4; size: many; J: TRBJ1-2; DNA: TGTGCCAGCAGTTTCGTCAAAGAGGGCTACACCTTC; CDR3: CASSFVKEGYTF
D: TRBD2; V: TRBV9; size: -; J: TRBJ2-1; DNA: TGTGCCAGCAGCGCTAGCGGGAATAACCTCTACAATGAGCAGTTCTTC; CDR3: CASSASGNNLYNEQFF
D: -; V: TRBV11-2; size: many; J: TRBJ1-2; DNA: TGTGCCAGCAGCTTAACCCCGACAGGACTTGGCTACACCTTC; CDR3: CASSLTPTGLGYTF
D: -; V: TRBV6-2/TRBV6-3; size: many; J: TRBJ1-2; DNA: TGTGCCAGCAGTCGAGACAGCCTCGGCGGCTACACCTTC; CDR3: CASSRDSLGGYTF
D: -; V: TRBV9; size: -; J: TRBJ1-1; DNA: TGTGCCAGCAGCGTAGACGGCCTGGATACTGAAGCTTTCTTT; CDR3: CASSVDGLDTEAFF
D: -; V: TRBV20-1; size: many; J: TRBJ2-1; DNA: TGCAGTGCTCCACGTGCCGGGACCACCAATGAGCAGTTCTTC; CDR3: CSAPRAGTTNEQFF
D: -; V: TRBV3-1; size: many; J: TRBJ2-2; DNA: TGTGCCAGCAGCCAAGTGGGGGCGCATGTCACCGGGGAGCTGTTTTTT; CDR3: CASSQVGAHVTGELFF
D: -; V: TRBV28; size: many; J: TRBJ2-4; DNA: TGTGCCAGCAGATCTAGCTTGGACATTCAGTACTTC; CDR3: CASRSSLDIQYF
D: TRBD2; V: TRBV12-3/TRBV12-4; size: many; J: TRBJ2-3; DNA: TGTGCCAGCAGGATGACGAGCGGGGCCACAGATACGCAGTATTTT; CDR3: CASRMTSGATDTQYF
D: -; V: TRBV15; size: -; J: TRBJ2-1; DNA: TGTGCCACCAGCAGGGCATACCTAATGTACAATGAGCAGTTCTTC; CDR3: CATSRAYLMYNEQFF
D: TRBD2; V: TRBV24-1; size: -; J: TRBJ2-1; DNA: TGTGCCACCAGTAAGGTAGCGGGAGGGCGAAATGAGCAGTTCTTC; CDR3: CATSKVAGGRNEQFF
D: -; V: TRBV5-5; size: many; J: TRBJ1-2; DNA: TGTGCCAGCAGCTTTAATCCGGGGGTTGATGGCTACACCTTC; CDR3: CASSFNPGVDGYTF
D: TRBD2; V: TRBV19; size: -; J: TRBJ2-7; DNA: TGTGCCAGTAGTATCGGGGAGGGCTACGAGCAGTACTTC; CDR3: CASSIGEGYEQYF
D: -; V: TRBV29-1; size: many; J: TRBJ2-3; DNA: TGCAGCGTTGACCATCTGCTTAGGGATACGCAGTATTTT; CDR3: CSVDHLLRDTQYF
D: -; V: TRBV27; size: many; J: TRBJ2-5; DNA: TGTGCCAGCAGTCTTTCTGGGGTGGGGGAGACCCAGTACTTC; CDR3: CASSLSGVGETQYF
D: -; V: TRBV3-1; size: once; J: TRBJ2-3; DNA: TGTGCCAGCAGCCAAGATGCCGGATACTCAGATACGCAGTATTTT; CDR3: CASSQDAGYSDTQYF
D: -; V: TRBV5-1; size: few; J: TRBJ2-1; DNA: TGCGCCAGCAGCTTGGTAGTGAACAATGAGCAGTTCTTC; CDR3: CASSLVVNNEQFF
D: -; V: TRBV2; size: -; J: TRBJ1-2; DNA: TGTGCCAGCAGCCAAGTTGGATCTAACTATGGCTACACCTTC; CDR3: CASSQVGSNYGYTF
D: -; V: TRBV13; size: -; J: TRBJ2-7; DNA: TGTGCCAGAGCTAAAGGCTTAAAACTTTGGGCGAACTCCTACGAGCAGTACTTC; CDR3: CARAKGLKLWANSYEQYF
D: -; V: TRBV27; size: many; J: TRBJ1-6; DNA: TGTGCCAGCAAAATGGGGGGTGGCTCCTATAATTCACCCCTCCACTTT; CDR3: CASKMGGGSYNSPLHF
D: -; V: TRBV11-2; size: many; J: TRBJ2-1; DNA: TGTGCCAGCAGCTTAGATAGGGGGGCCGAGCAGTTCTTC; CDR3: CASSLDRGAEQFF
D: -; V: TRBV28; size: many; J: TRBJ2-5; DNA: TGTGCCAGCACCCGCCCGACATACCGAGAGACCCAGTACTTC; CDR3: CASTRPTYRETQYF
D: TRBD2; V: TRBV24-1; size: many; J: TRBJ2-1; DNA: TGTGCCACCAGTAGAGCGGGAGAAGCGACGGATGAGCAGTTCTTC; CDR3: CATSRAGEATDEQFF
D: TRBD1; V: TRBV20-1; size: many; J: TRBJ2-5; DNA: TGCAGTGCGCCGACAGGGGGAGAGACCCAGTACTTC; CDR3: CSAPTGGETQYF
D: -; V: TRBV5-1; size: many; J: TRBJ2-3; DNA: TGCGCCAGCAGCTTGGAGAGAGGTTGGACAGATACGCAGTATTTT; CDR3: CASSLERGWTDTQYF
D: TRBD2; V: TRBV4-2; size: -; J: TRBJ2-7; DNA: TGTGCCAGCAGCCAAGCTACTAGCGGGAATTACGAGCAGTACTTC; CDR3: CASSQATSGNYEQYF
D: -; V: TRBV24-1; size: many; J: TRBJ1-2; DNA: TGTGCCACCAGTGACCCTCGTTTGGCACGGGGCTACACCTTC; CDR3: CATSDPRLARGYTF
D: -; V: TRBV29-1; size: many; J: TRBJ2-7; DNA: TGCAGCGTGTCCTGGCCGCCGCCTTACTACGAGCAGTACTTC; CDR3: CSVSWPPPYYEQYF
D: -; V: TRBV19; size: many; J: TRBJ2-1; DNA: TGTGCCAGTATAGGGTCCGGGTATGAGCAGTTCTTC; CDR3: CASIGSGYEQFF
D: TRBD1; V: TRBV7-9; size: many; J: TRBJ1-5; DNA: TGTGCCAGCAGCGCGACAGGGGACAGCAATCAGCCCCAGCATTTT; CDR3: CASSATGDSNQPQHF
D: -; V: TRBV7-8; size: many; J: TRBJ1-1; DNA: TGTGCCAGCAGCTCGGGCCGGATGAACACTGAAGCTTTCTTT; CDR3: CASSSGRMNTEAFF
D: -; V: TRBV19; size: many; J: TRBJ1-1; DNA: TGTGCCAGTAGTATAGAAGTTATGAACACTGAAGCTTTCTTT; CDR3: CASSIEVMNTEAFF
D: -; V: TRBV28; size: once; J: TRBJ2-7; DNA: TGTGCCAGCAGTTTTAAGGGGCAGAGCATCGACTACGAGCAGTACTTC; CDR3: CASSFKGQSIDYEQYF
D: -; V: TRBV5-1; size: few; J: TRBJ2-3; DNA: TGCGCCAGCAGTTATTCCGGGACGGCGGCCATTGCAGATACGCAGTATTTT; CDR3: CASSYSGTAAIADTQYF